This T cell receptor (beta chain) comes out of a study of T cell clones after liver transplantation. About the research overall: TCRbeta sequencing after a pre-transplant mixed lymphocyte reaction identified graft-donor-reactive clones, later tracked in post-transplant blood.

Produced via immunoSEQ multiplex PCR; TCRdb's table is partial and in-frame only. The table has around 100,000 clones, about 88% seen once; the top ten hold approximately 2.8%. V was clipped by 6 bases and J by 3 bases, with 18 bases between them. The CDR3 is 16 residues long. Per germline, CDR1 SGHTA and CDR2 FQGNSA. The TCR originated in a human patient who received a liver transplant. Some of the T cells might come from the graft donor. Sequencing used CD4+ T cells from blood, obtained around 48 months after liver transplant. The V call is TRBV7-2, the J call TRBJ1-5; D perhaps matches TRBD1 (5 bases). The CDR3 bases are TGTGCCAGCAGTTCAGAGACAGCGCCCTACAATCAGCCCCAGCATTTT. It translates to CASSSETAPYNQPQHF.